Shown below are 21 T cell receptor beta chains from a single sample sequenced in a study of blood T cell repertoires in COVID-19 (dated by TCRdb to about 2020). The library was built by means of the immunoSEQ multiplex PCR assay. Sourced from immuneACCESS, this table was stored by TCRdb with only in-frame sequences that have V and J called. A share of the clones is absent; for the studies checked, an unresolved V gene accounts for under half, and the remainder has no known explanation. For this sample the table gives about 260,000 clones, of which roughly 90% were detected only once. About 0.7% of the sample is taken by the ten largest. The sample was peripheral blood. The receptors stem from a human donor in a cohort sampled during active COVID-19.

The gene calls are TRBV11-2 and TRBJ2-1, with TRBD2 matching 7 bases. With V trimmed by 3 bases and J by 11 bases, 1 base remained unmatched. CDR3 length equals 11 residues. Germline assignment: CDR1 SGHAT and CDR2 FQNNGV. The CDR3 DNA follows: TGTGCCAGCAGCTTGCGGGGGAAGCAGTTCTTC. Its translation is CASSLRGKQFF. Together with reference TRBV11-2 and TRBJ2-1, the CDR3 gives the full variable domain: EAGVAQSPRYKIIEKRQSVAFWCNPISGHATLYWYQQILGQGPKLLIQFQNNGVVDDSQLPKDRFSAERLKGVDSTLKIQPAKLEDSAVYLCASSLRGKQFFGPGTRLTVL.

The CDR3 region is CASSLAETGAETQYF. The CDR3 DNA reads as TGTGCCAGCAGTTTGGCAGAGACAGGGGCAGAGACCCAGTACTTC. The chain carries TRBV28 and TRBJ2-5, with 8 positions matching TRBD1. Trimming cost V 3 bases and J 4 bases; bases outside gene matches: 7. The CDR3 is 15 residues long. CDR1 and CDR2 (germline): MDHEN, SYDVKM.

The chain is built from TRBV27 and TRBJ2-7, with 12 positions matching TRBD1. This CDR3 is built from 15 residues. Losses at the gene ends were 6 bases for V and 3 bases for J; bases not matched to a gene: 6. Germline CDR1 MNHEY, CDR2 SMNVEV (reference sequence). The DNA of the CDR3 is TGTGCCAGCAGCCGTGGGACAGGGGGCGTCTACGAGCAGTACTTC. This gives the protein CASSRGTGGVYEQYF.

The J gene is TRBJ2-1, the V gene TRBV10-1, with TRBD2 identical over 10 bases. CDR3 size: 15 residues. Germline lookup yields CDR1 WNHNN and CDR2 SYGVQD (reference sequence). The J segment lost 7 bases and the V segment lost 7 bases, leaving 10 bases of the junction unmatched. The CDR3 protein is CASTQGVAGGNEQFF. For the CDR3, the DNA is TGCGCCAGCACCCAAGGGGTAGCGGGGGGAAATGAGCAGTTCTTC.

In this sample, this clone turned up a few times. V is TRBV12-1 and J is TRBJ2-7; the table's TRBD1 call for D was not verified on the DNA. TRBV12-1 is deemed a pseudogene. The CDR3 totals 15 residues. The CDR3, as DNA: TGTGCCAGCAGCTTTGCGTGGGACAGGTCCTACGAGCAGTACTTC. It translates to CASSFAWDRSYEQYF.

The genes are TRBV24-1 and TRBJ2-3, with D possibly TRBD1 on 5 matching bases. The CDR3 covers 12 residues. Between the trimmed V and J ends, which lost 7 bases and 4 bases, there was a span of 8 bases. CDR1 KGHDR and CDR2 SFDVKD come from the germline V gene. CDR3 in amino acids: CATRQGSDTQYF. For the CDR3, the DNA is TGTGCCACCAGGCAGGGTTCAGATACGCAGTATTTT.

V is TRBV28 and J is TRBJ2-5, with 9 bases that match TRBD1. The germline gives CDR1 MDHEN, CDR2 SYDVKM. This CDR3 region has 16 residues. Trimming cost V 4 bases and J 1 base; bases outside gene matches: 7. In nucleotides, the CDR3 is TGTGCCAGCAGTTCTCCCGGGACAGGGACCCAAGAGACCCAGTACTTC. Residues: CASSSPGTGTQETQYF.

This chain joins TRBV6-1 and TRBJ2-3, with TRBD2 as a possible D gene (5 bases). The CDR3 is 16 amino acids. V was shortened by 3 bases and J by 0 bases, with 13 bases between the two germline ends. The V gene's germline CDR1 is MNHNS and CDR2 SASEGT. CDR3 protein: CASSELSGFSTDTQYF. CDR3 bases: TGTGCCAGCAGTGAGCTCTCGGGGTTTAGCACAGATACGCAGTATTTT.

V and J are TRBV7-2 and TRBJ2-7; D remains ambiguous. Germline V gene sequence: CDR1 SGHTA, CDR2 FQGNSA. CDR3 length: 11 residues. Trimming removed 5 bases at V and 5 bases at J, with 7 bases between. Here the CDR3 DNA reads TGTGCCAGCAGCCGTACGGACGAGCAGTACTTC. Residues: CASSRTDEQYF.

The rearrangement joins TRBV6-2 or TRBV6-3 to TRBJ1-3; no definite D call. Germline lookup yields CDR1 MNHEY and CDR2 SVGEGT. This CDR3 is built from 16 residues. The V end was cut by 0 bases, the J end by 0 bases, with 9 bases between. The CDR3, as DNA: TGTGCCAGCAGTTACTCGAAGGCGGACTCTGGAAACACCATATATTTT. This codes for CASSYSKADSGNTIYF.

This clone was counted once. This chain uses TRBV13 with TRBJ2-7; TRBD1 aligns across 10 bases. Germline assignment: CDR1 PRHDT and CDR2 FYEKMQ (reference sequence). The length of the CDR3 is 14 residues. V trimming: 3 bases; J trimming: 2 bases; junction bases outside the gene matches: 1. CDR3 nucleotide sequence: TGTGCCAGCAGCTTCGACAGGGGGCCCTACGAGCAGTACTTC. Its protein product is CASSFDRGPYEQYF.

J is TRBJ1-2 and V is TRBV11-2; tentatively, D is TRBD1 (5 bases). V was trimmed by 4 bases and J by 6 bases, leaving 15 bases between them. The CDR3 runs 14 residues. The germline V gene has CDR1 SGHAT and CDR2 FQNNGV. CDR3 coding DNA: TGTGCCAGCAGCTCACCCAGAGGAGGGGATGGCTACACCTTC. It encodes CASSSPRGGDGYTF.

This clone was seen only once. The chain employs TRBV6-6 and TRBJ2-3; 7 nucleotides match TRBD2. V lost 5 bases and J lost 3; bases outside the gene matches: 5. Germline V CDR1 and CDR2: MNHNY, SVGAGI (reference sequence). This CDR3 contains 14 residues. Here the CDR3 DNA reads TGTGCCAGCAGTCCCAGCGGGATGACAGATACGCAGTATTTT. It codes for CASSPSGMTDTQYF.

The rearrangement links TRBV11-2 to TRBJ1-1; D not certain. The CDR3 is 18 residues long. Deletions cut 0 bases from V and 1 base from J, with 18 bases between. Germline V gives CDR1 SGHAT, CDR2 FQNNGV. DNA of the CDR3: TGTGCCAGCAGCTTAGAGGTCGGCAGACAAGGGAGGAACACTGAAGCTTTCTTT. Its protein is CASSLEVGRQGRNTEAFF.

The chain couples TRBV5-6 to TRBJ2-7; 13 positions match TRBD2. V lost 0 bases, J lost 5 bases, and 11 bases stayed unmatched. CDR1 is SGHDT, CDR2 YYEEEE, per germline. This CDR3 has 18 residues. In DNA form, the CDR3 reads TGTGCCAGCAGCTTGGGACTAGCGGGGGGTCCCTCTCCTCACGAGCAGTACTTC. This translates into CASSLGLAGGPSPHEQYF. Together with reference TRBV5-6 and TRBJ2-7, the CDR3 gives the full variable domain: DAGVTQSPTHLIKTRGQQVTLRCSPKSGHDTVSWYQQALGQGPQFIFQYYEEEERQRGNFPDRFSGHQFPNYSSELNVNALLLGDSALYLCASSLGLAGGPSPHEQYFGPGTRLTVT.

CDR3 nucleotides: TGTGCCAGCAGACCAAATCCTGACAGGGTTGGCAATCAGCCCCAGCATTTT. Translation: CASRPNPDRVGNQPQHF. The chain couples TRBV27 to TRBJ1-5, with 7 bases that match TRBD1. This CDR3 comprises 17 residues. CDR1 is MNHEY, CDR2 SMNVEV, per germline (reference sequence). Trimming cost V 6 bases and J 2 bases; bases outside gene matches: 13.

This chain links TRBV7-8 with TRBJ1-1; a weak D match, TRBD1 (5 bases). The CDR3 is made up of 17 amino acids. Between the trimmed V and J ends, which lost 4 bases and 3 bases, there was a span of 21 bases. CDR1 and CDR2 (germline): SGHVS, FQNEAQ. The CDR3 is CASSSLLGQGGDTEAFF. DNA for the CDR3: TGTGCCAGCAGCTCCTTATTGGGCCAGGGTGGGGACACTGAAGCTTTCTTT.

This chain connects TRBV6-5 to TRBJ2-3, with D uncertain. This CDR3 has 14 residues. V lost 2 bases and J 1 base, leaving 7 bases between the germline ends. Per germline, CDR1 MNHEY and CDR2 SVGAGI. This CDR3 is CASSYVAGTDTQYF. The CDR3 DNA sequence: TGTGCCAGCAGTTACGTGGCCGGCACAGATACGCAGTATTTT.

The chain is built from TRBV19 and TRBJ2-7, with no clear D. Germline V gene data show CDR1 as LNHDA and CDR2 as SQIVND (reference sequence). The CDR3 spans 15 residues. The V and J ends lost 5 bases and 0 bases respectively, with 14 bases between them. The DNA for the CDR3 is TGTGCCAGTAGTGGTAGTGTTGTGAGCTCCTACGAGCAGTACTTC. Translating gives CASSGSVVSSYEQYF.

The V and J genes are TRBV5-6 and TRBJ1-1, with TRBD1 matching over 10 bases. CDR1 is SGHDT and CDR2 is YYEEEE in the germline V gene. V was pared by 0 bases and J by 1 base, with 6 bases of the junction left unmatched. The CDR3 consists of 17 residues. The CDR3 loop reads CASSLAYRDRGNTEAFF. The CDR3 DNA reads as TGTGCCAGCAGCTTGGCCTACCGGGACAGGGGGAACACTGAAGCTTTCTTT.

The chain combines TRBV19 with TRBJ1-1, with D tentatively TRBD1 (5 bases). The V gene lost 6 bases and the J gene lost 1 base, with 12 bases spanning the gap. CDR1 is LNHDA, CDR2 SQIVND, per germline (reference sequence). The CDR3 contains 14 residues. Here the CDR3 DNA reads TGTGCCAGTAGACCCAGGGCACCGAACACTGAAGCTTTCTTT. Translation: CASRPRAPNTEAFF.